The 28 T cell receptor beta chains in this list originate from one sample, sequenced in a study of neoadjuvant anti-PD-1 for oral cavity cancer. TCRdb's copy holds only in-frame clones and misses some; the assay was immunoSEQ multiplex PCR. The sample has around 16,000 clones, less than 70% seen once. The sequences come from PBMCs, collected before nivolumab (anti-PD-1) treatment. The receptors were sampled from a person aged 35 to 85 with oral cavity squamous cell carcinoma.

This chain connects TRBV2 to TRBJ1-1; D remains unclear. This CDR3 has 14 residues. The V gene lost 4 bases and the J gene lost 0 bases, with 9 bases spanning the gap. Germline CDR1 SNHLY, CDR2 FYNNEI. In DNA, the CDR3 is TGTGCCAGCAGTGGGACGGTTTTGAACACTGAAGCTTTCTTT. It yields the protein CASSGTVLNTEAFF.

Here the CDR3 reads CASSLGEHEQFF. For the CDR3, the DNA is TGTGCCAGCAGCTTGGGGGAGCATGAGCAGTTCTTC. The gene calls are TRBV5-6 and TRBJ2-1, with D possibly TRBD2 on 5 matching bases. The CDR3 has 12 residues. V gave up 0 bases and J gave up 8 bases, with 6 bases separating them. Germline V CDR1 and CDR2: SGHDT, YYEEEE.

A single count supports this clone. This chain connects TRBV6-5 to TRBJ2-7; the D is unclear. The CDR3 extends over 13 amino acids. V dropped 2 bases and J dropped 7 bases, with 12 bases sitting between them. The V gene's germline CDR1 is MNHEY and CDR2 SVGAGI. The CDR3 DNA is TGTGCCAGCAGTTACAAGGTCCAAGCAGAGCAGTACTTC. This codes for CASSYKVQAEQYF.

The chain couples TRBV10-3 to TRBJ2-5; possibly TRBD1 for D (6 bases). This CDR3 comprises 17 residues. Germline V gene data show CDR1 as ENHRY and CDR2 as SYGVKD. Trimming shortened V by 8 bases and J by 4 bases, and 26 bases separated the two germline ends. In DNA form, the CDR3 reads TGTGCCATCGGGTCTTTTCAGGGGTTAGGTTTCGGAGAGACCCAGTACTTC. It specifies CAIGSFQGLGFGETQYF.

The chain uses TRBV29-1 and TRBJ2-1; D could derive from TRBD1 or TRBD2 (6 bases each). V dropped 4 bases and J dropped 9 bases, with 16 bases sitting between them. Germline CDR1 reads SQVTM; CDR2 reads ANQGSEA. CDR3 size: 13 residues. CDR3 residues: CSVGGALSGEQFF. The CDR3 DNA is TGCAGCGTTGGGGGGGCCCTGAGTGGTGAGCAGTTCTTC.

This chain connects TRBV11-3 to TRBJ2-1; D not resolved. Per the germline V gene, CDR1 is SGHNT and CDR2 is YENEEA. V lost 2 bases to trimming and J lost 9 bases, with 11 bases between them. The CDR3 loop spans 13 amino acids. The CDR3 is CASSLNAVGEQFF. CDR3 in DNA: TGTGCCAGCAGCTTAAACGCAGTCGGTGAGCAGTTCTTC.

This clone was seen a handful of times. This rearrangement joins TRBV5-6 to TRBJ2-7; D perhaps matches TRBD1 (6 bases). CDR1 and CDR2 from the germline V gene are SGHDT and YYEEEE. Trimming cost V 3 bases and J 7 bases, with 20 bases left between them. The CDR3 runs 15 residues. The CDR3: CASSSPHRALGEQYF. CDR3 nucleotide sequence: TGTGCCAGCAGCTCACCCCACAGGGCCCTCGGGGAGCAGTACTTC.

This chain joins TRBV27 and TRBJ1-5, with a tentative D call TRBD1 (5 bases). This CDR3 is 14 amino acids long. The germline V and J ends were trimmed by 6 bases and 7 bases, with 16 bases remaining between them. Germline CDR1 reads MNHEY; CDR2 reads SMNVEV (reference sequence). CDR3 nucleotides: TGTGCCAGCAGCGACCGGGGGAAGGGACAGCCCCAGCATTTT. Protein product: CASSDRGKGQPQHF.

This clone was seen a few times. The rearrangement links TRBV10-3 to TRBJ1-1, with D possibly TRBD1 on 5 matching bases. Germline V gene lookup returns CDR1 ENHRY and CDR2 SYGVKD. CDR3 size: 15 residues. V was pared by 3 bases and J by 1 base, with 12 bases between. CDR3 nucleotides: TGTGCCATCAGTGACCTGGCAGGGCCGAACACTGAAGCTTTCTTT. This encodes CAISDLAGPNTEAFF.

J is TRBJ2-5 and V is TRBV7-6; D remains ambiguous. Germline CDR1 SGHVS, CDR2 FNYEAQ. The CDR3 is 15 residues long. Trimming removed 1 base from V and 8 bases from J, with 17 bases in between. CDR3 sequence reads: CASSLDQDGERTQYF. In nucleotides, the CDR3 is TGTGCCAGCAGCTTAGATCAGGACGGTGAGAGAACCCAGTACTTC. Full variable domain (missing parts from reference TRBV7-6 and TRBJ2-5): GAGVSQSPRYKVTKRGQDVALRCDPISGHVSLYWYRQALGQGPEFLTYFNYEAQQDKSGLPNDRFSAERPEGSISTLTIQRTEQRDSAMYRCASSLDQDGERTQYFGPGTRLLVL.

This chain joins TRBV27 and TRBJ2-2; D uncertain. Trimming took 6 bases from V and 7 from J, leaving 12 bases between them. The CDR3 runs 13 residues. CDR1 is MNHEY, CDR2 SMNVEV, per germline (reference sequence). The CDR3 here is CASRDDLVGELFF. CDR3 in DNA: TGTGCCAGCAGGGATGACTTGGTCGGGGAGCTGTTTTTT.

The V call is TRBV6-1, the J call TRBJ2-5, with a tentative D call TRBD1 (6 bases). V lost 4 bases, J lost 1 base, and 13 bases lay in between. This CDR3 region has 15 residues. Germline-derived CDR1 and CDR2 are MNHNS and SASEGT. The CDR3 DNA follows: TGTGCCAGCAGTGGTCGCAGAGGGGGCCAAGAGACCCAGTACTTC. This gives the protein CASSGRRGGQETQYF.

The gene calls are TRBV27 and TRBJ2-5, with 7 nucleotides matching TRBD1. Germline V gene lookup returns CDR1 MNHEY and CDR2 SMNVEV (reference sequence). The CDR3 length is 15 residues. Trimming took 5 bases from V and 1 from J; bases not matched to a gene: 7. CDR3 amino acids: CASSQRQGTQETQYF. The DNA for the CDR3 is TGTGCCAGCAGTCAACGACAGGGAACCCAAGAGACCCAGTACTTC.

In its sample, this clone was seen once. This sequence joins TRBV5-6 and TRBJ2-3, with TRBD1 matching 8 bases. Per the germline V gene, CDR1 is SGHDT and CDR2 is YYEEEE. This CDR3 has 15 amino acids. Trimming at V came to 4 bases and at J to 4 bases, leaving 8 bases not matched to a gene. CDR3 amino acids: CASSPGQGASDTQYF. CDR3 coding DNA: TGTGCCAGCAGCCCTGGGCAGGGGGCGTCAGATACGCAGTATTTT.

The CDR3 is CASSGNGAFF. CDR3 nucleotides: TGTGCCAGCTCCGGGAATGGGGCTTTCTTT. V and J are TRBV28 and TRBJ1-1; D gene uncertain. V lost 8 bases and J lost 11, with 12 bases in between. This CDR3 is built from 10 residues. Per germline, CDR1 MDHEN and CDR2 SYDVKM.

The chain employs TRBV30 and TRBJ1-2; 8 bases are a match to TRBD1. V trimming: 3 bases; J trimming: 4 bases; junction bases outside the gene matches: 7. Germline V gives CDR1 GTSNPN, CDR2 SVGIG (reference sequence). CDR3 size: 14 residues. The CDR3 nucleotides are TGTGCCTGGAGCGCCGGGACAGGCCCCTATGGCTACACCTTC. This encodes CAWSAGTGPYGYTF.

The J gene is TRBJ2-2, the V gene TRBV5-8; TRBD2 might be the D (6 bases). V was shortened by 2 bases and J by 3 bases, with 17 bases between the two germline ends. CDR3 size: 17 residues. Germline-derived CDR1 and CDR2 are SGHTS and YDEGEE. The CDR3 loop reads CASSLLAFGTYTGELFF. In nucleotides, the CDR3 is TGTGCCAGCAGCTTATTGGCCTTCGGGACTTACACCGGGGAGCTGTTTTTT.

The V call is TRBV5-1, the J call TRBJ1-1; D unresolved. V shed 0 bases and J shed 0 bases, with 9 bases lying between them. CDR1 SGHRS and CDR2 YFSETQ come from the germline V gene. The CDR3 spans 15 residues. The CDR3 sequence is CASSLGQSLNTEAFF. The CDR3 nucleotides are TGCGCCAGCAGCTTGGGTCAGTCTTTGAACACTGAAGCTTTCTTT.

The chain has TRBV9 and TRBJ1-1; D may be TRBD1 (5 bases). Per the germline V gene, CDR1 is SGDLS and CDR2 is YYNGEE. This CDR3 is built from 17 residues. Trimming took off 2 bases at V and 0 bases at J, with 17 bases between the two ends. The CDR3 loop is CASSVDGALAMNTEAFF. For the CDR3, the DNA is TGTGCCAGCAGCGTCGACGGGGCACTTGCCATGAACACTGAAGCTTTCTTT. Full variable domain (missing parts from reference TRBV9 and TRBJ1-1): DSGVTQTPKHLITATGQRVTLRCSPRSGDLSVYWYQQSLDQGLQFLIQYYNGEERAKGNILERFSAQQFPDLHSELNLSSLELGDSALYFCASSVDGALAMNTEAFFGQGTRLTVV.

The chain uses TRBV29-1 and TRBJ1-1; no reliable D call. The CDR3 extends over 12 amino acids. V was trimmed by 7 bases and J by 5 bases, leaving 14 bases between them. Germline values: CDR1 SQVTM, CDR2 ANQGSEA. CDR3 in DNA: TGCAGCGCTTTGGATCCGGGGACTGAAGCTTTCTTT. Translation gives CSALDPGTEAFF.

This chain connects TRBV10-3 to TRBJ2-2; TRBD1 matches 7 bases. J lost 0 bases, V lost 4 bases, and 5 bases had no gene match. The CDR3 is 16 amino acids. Looked up from germline, CDR1 is ENHRY and CDR2 is SYGVKD. The CDR3 bases are TGTGCCATCAGTGCAGCCGGGACAGCGAACACCGGGGAGCTGTTTTTT. It specifies CAISAAGTANTGELFF.

There are a few counts of this clone. CDR3 residues: CASQEGGFIYGYTF. CDR3 DNA: TGTGCCAGCCAGGAGGGGGGCTTCATCTATGGCTACACCTTC. The chain carries TRBV7-9 and TRBJ1-2; perhaps TRBD1 as D (6 bases). The germline V and J ends were trimmed by 8 bases and 4 bases, with 17 bases remaining between them. This CDR3 has 14 amino acids. Germline assignment: CDR1 SEHNR and CDR2 FQNEAQ (reference sequence).

CDR3 sequence: CASSYGLAQGEQYF. Written as DNA, the CDR3 is TGCGCCAGCAGCTACGGACTAGCCCAAGGGGAGCAGTACTTC. The gene calls are TRBV5-1 and TRBJ2-7, with 8 bases fitting TRBD2. Trimming removed 3 bases from V and 7 bases from J; junction bases left unmatched: 9. Germline V CDR1 and CDR2: SGHRS, YFSETQ. This CDR3 is 14 amino acids long.

The V gene is TRBV19, the J gene TRBJ1-2, with a tentative D call TRBD1 (5 bases). Trimming stripped 3 bases from V and 7 bases from J, with 15 bases between. Germline CDR1 reads LNHDA; CDR2 reads SQIVND (reference sequence). CDR3 length: 14 residues. In DNA form, the CDR3 reads TGTGCCAGTAGTATTTGGAAGTGGGGACCTGGCTACACCTTC. Residues: CASSIWKWGPGYTF.

The chain combines TRBV9 with TRBJ2-2; 8 bases match TRBD2. V dropped 0 bases and J dropped 8; count of bases not matched to a gene: 9. CDR3 size: 16 residues. Germline V gene sequence: CDR1 SGDLS, CDR2 YYNGEE. The CDR3 sequence is CASSVGGAGVSGELFF. The CDR3 DNA reads TGTGCCAGCAGCGTAGGTGGAGCGGGAGTATCTGGGGAGCTGTTTTTT.

The V call is TRBV2, the J call TRBJ2-1; TRBD2 might be the D (6 bases). Germline loops: CDR1 SNHLY, CDR2 FYNNEI. Trimming pared 1 base from V and 0 bases from J, leaving 16 bases between. The CDR3 runs to 18 residues. The CDR3 DNA follows: TGTGCCAGCAGTGAAGGGGTCGGAGCGGGTCTCTCCTACAATGAGCAGTTCTTC. Translation gives CASSEGVGAGLSYNEQFF.

The gene calls are TRBV5-1 and TRBJ1-1, with 10 bases identical to TRBD1. Germline V gene sequence: CDR1 SGHRS, CDR2 YFSETQ. Trimming took 4 bases from V and 5 from J; bases not matched to a gene: 5. There are 14 residues in the CDR3. The CDR3 protein is CASSLGTGVTEAFF. The CDR3 nucleotides read TGCGCCAGCAGCCTCGGGACAGGGGTAACTGAAGCTTTCTTT.

The genes are TRBV9 and TRBJ2-2; no reliable D call. Germline CDR1 is SGDLS and CDR2 is YYNGEE. V was cut by 3 bases and J by 7 bases, with 19 bases left in between. The CDR3 totals 16 residues. The CDR3 nucleotides read TGTGCCAGCAGCGGTATGCATAAAGCAGGCGGCGGGGAGCTGTTTTTT. This translates into CASSGMHKAGGGELFF.